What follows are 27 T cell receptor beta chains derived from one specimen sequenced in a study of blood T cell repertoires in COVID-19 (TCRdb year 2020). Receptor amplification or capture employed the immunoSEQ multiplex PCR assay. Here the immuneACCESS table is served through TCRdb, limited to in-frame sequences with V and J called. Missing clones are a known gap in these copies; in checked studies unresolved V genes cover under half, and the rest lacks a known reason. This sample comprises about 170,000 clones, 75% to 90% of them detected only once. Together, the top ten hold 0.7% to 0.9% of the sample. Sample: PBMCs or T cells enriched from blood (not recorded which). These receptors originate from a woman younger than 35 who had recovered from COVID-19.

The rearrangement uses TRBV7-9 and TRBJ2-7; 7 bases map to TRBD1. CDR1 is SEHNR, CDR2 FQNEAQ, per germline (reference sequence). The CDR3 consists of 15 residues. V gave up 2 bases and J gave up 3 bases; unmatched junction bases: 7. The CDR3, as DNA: TGTGCCAGCAGCTTATATGAGGGGGCTAGCTACGAGCAGTACTTC. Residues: CASSLYEGASYEQYF.

The CDR3 reads CASSSGTGKPYEQYF. The CDR3 region has the DNA TGTGCCAGCAGTTCCGGGACAGGGAAGCCCTACGAGCAGTACTTC. The chain links TRBV28 to TRBJ2-7, with 9 bases aligning to TRBD1. The V gene's germline CDR1 is MDHEN and CDR2 SYDVKM. With 4 bases clipped from V and 2 bases from J, the junction kept 6 bases outside the gene matches. The CDR3 totals 15 residues. The complete variable domain, with remaining parts taken from reference TRBV28 and TRBJ2-7, reads DVKVTQSSRYLVKRTGEKVFLECVQDMDHENMFWYRQDPGLGLRLIYFSYDVKMKEKGDIPEGYSVSREKKERFSLILESASTNQTSMYLCASSSGTGKPYEQYFGPGTRLTVT.

The DNA of the CDR3 is TGTGCCTGGAGTGAACGGGGGGAGGGCGGCTACACCTTC. Amino acid sequence: CAWSERGEGGYTF. The chain recombines TRBV30 with TRBJ1-2; a weak D match, TRBD1 (5 bases). This CDR3 contains 13 residues. V lost 1 base to trimming and J lost 8 bases, with 14 bases between them. The germline gives CDR1 GTSNPN, CDR2 SVGIG (reference sequence).

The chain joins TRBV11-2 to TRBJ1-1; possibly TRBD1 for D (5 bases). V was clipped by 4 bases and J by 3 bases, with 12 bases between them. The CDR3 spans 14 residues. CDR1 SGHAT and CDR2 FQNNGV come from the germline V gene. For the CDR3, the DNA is TGTGCCAGCAGCTCCGGGTCCAGGGACACTGAAGCTTTCTTT. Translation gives CASSSGSRDTEAFF.

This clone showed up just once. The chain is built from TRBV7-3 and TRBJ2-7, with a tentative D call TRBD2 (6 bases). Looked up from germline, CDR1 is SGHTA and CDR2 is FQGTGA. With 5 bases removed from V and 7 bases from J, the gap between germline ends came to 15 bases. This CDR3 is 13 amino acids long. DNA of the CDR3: TGTGCCAGCAGCAGGGACGGGGCGGGGGAGCAGTACTTC. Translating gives CASSRDGAGEQYF.

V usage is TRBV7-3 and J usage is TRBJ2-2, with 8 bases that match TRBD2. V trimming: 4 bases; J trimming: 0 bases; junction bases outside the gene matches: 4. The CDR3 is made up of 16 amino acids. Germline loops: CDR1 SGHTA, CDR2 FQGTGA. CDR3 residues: CASSYSGTANTGELFF. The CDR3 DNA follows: TGTGCCAGCAGCTATAGCGGGACCGCGAACACCGGGGAGCTGTTTTTT.

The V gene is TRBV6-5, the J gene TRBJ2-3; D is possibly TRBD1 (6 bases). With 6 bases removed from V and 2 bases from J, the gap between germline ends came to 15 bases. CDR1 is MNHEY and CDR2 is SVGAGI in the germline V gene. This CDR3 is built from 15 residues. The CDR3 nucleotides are TGTGCCAGCAGCCCCCTCAGGGGTTTCACAGATACGCAGTATTTT. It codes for CASSPLRGFTDTQYF.

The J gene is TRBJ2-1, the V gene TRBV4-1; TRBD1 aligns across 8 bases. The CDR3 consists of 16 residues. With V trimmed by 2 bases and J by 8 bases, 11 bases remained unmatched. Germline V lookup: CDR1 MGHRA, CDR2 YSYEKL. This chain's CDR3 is CASSQLKRNRGDEQFF. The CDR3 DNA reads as TGCGCCAGCAGCCAACTCAAAAGGAACAGGGGGGATGAGCAGTTCTTC.

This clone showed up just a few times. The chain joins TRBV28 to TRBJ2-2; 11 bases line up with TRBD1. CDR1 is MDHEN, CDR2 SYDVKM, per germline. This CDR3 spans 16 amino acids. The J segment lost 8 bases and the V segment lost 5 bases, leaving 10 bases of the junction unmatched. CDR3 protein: CASSLPGQGVGGELFF. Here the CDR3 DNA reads TGTGCCAGCAGTCTTCCGGGACAGGGGGTCGGAGGGGAGCTGTTTTTT. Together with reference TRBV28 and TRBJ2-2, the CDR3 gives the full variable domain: DVKVTQSSRYLVKRTGEKVFLECVQDMDHENMFWYRQDPGLGLRLIYFSYDVKMKEKGDIPEGYSVSREKKERFSLILESASTNQTSMYLCASSLPGQGVGGELFFGEGSRLTVL.

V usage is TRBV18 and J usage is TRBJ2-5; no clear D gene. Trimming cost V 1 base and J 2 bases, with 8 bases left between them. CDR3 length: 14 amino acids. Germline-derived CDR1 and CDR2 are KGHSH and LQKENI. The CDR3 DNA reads TGTGCCAGCTCACCACTGCCAGAACAAGAGACCCAGTACTTC. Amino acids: CASSPLPEQETQYF.

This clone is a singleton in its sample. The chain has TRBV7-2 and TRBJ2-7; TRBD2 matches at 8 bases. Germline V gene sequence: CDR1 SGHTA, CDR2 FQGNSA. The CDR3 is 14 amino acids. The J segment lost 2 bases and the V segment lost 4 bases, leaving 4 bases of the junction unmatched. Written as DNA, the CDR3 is TGTGCCAGCAGCTCGCTAGCGGGCGCCTACGAGCAGTACTTC. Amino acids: CASSSLAGAYEQYF.

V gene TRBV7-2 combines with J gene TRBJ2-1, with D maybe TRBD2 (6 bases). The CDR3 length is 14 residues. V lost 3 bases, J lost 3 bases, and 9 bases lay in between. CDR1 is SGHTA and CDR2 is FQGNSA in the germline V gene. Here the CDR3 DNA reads TGTGCCAGCAGCTTTTGGGGAGGCTACAATGAGCAGTTCTTC. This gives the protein CASSFWGGYNEQFF.

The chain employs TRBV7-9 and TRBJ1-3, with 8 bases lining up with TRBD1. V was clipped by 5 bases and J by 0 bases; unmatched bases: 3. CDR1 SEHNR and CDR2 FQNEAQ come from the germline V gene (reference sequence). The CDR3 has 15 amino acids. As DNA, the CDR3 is TGTGCCAGCAGCCGGGACAGGAACTCTGGAAACACCATATATTTT. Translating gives CASSRDRNSGNTIYF.

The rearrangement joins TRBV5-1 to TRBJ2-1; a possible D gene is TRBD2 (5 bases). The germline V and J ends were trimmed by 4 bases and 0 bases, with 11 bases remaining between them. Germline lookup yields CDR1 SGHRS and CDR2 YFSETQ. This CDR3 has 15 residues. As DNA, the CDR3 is TGCGCCAGCAGCCAAGCGACTAACTCCTACAATGAGCAGTTCTTC. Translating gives CASSQATNSYNEQFF.

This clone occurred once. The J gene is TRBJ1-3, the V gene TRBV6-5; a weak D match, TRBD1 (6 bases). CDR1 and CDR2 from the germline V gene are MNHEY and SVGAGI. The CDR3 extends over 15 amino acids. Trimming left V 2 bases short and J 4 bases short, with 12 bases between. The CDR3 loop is CASSYNRAVGNTIYF. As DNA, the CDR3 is TGTGCCAGCAGTTACAACAGGGCTGTCGGAAACACCATATATTTT.

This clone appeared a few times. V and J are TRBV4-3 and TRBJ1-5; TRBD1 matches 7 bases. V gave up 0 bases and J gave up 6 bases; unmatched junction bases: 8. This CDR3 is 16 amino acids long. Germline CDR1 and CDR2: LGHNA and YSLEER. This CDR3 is CASSQDWRGPGQPQHF. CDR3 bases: TGCGCCAGCAGCCAAGATTGGAGGGGGCCGGGTCAGCCCCAGCATTTT.

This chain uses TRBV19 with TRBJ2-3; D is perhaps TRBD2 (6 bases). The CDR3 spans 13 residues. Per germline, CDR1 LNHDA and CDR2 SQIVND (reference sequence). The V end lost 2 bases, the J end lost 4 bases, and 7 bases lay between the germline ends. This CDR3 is CASSISGADTQYF. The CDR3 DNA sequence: TGTGCCAGTAGTATATCGGGAGCAGATACGCAGTATTTT.

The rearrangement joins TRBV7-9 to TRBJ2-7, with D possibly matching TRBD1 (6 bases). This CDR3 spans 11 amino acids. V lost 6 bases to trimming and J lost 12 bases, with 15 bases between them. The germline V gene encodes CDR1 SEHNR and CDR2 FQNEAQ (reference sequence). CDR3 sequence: CASRTGSGWYF. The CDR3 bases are TGTGCCAGCAGAACAGGGTCTGGGTGGTACTTC.

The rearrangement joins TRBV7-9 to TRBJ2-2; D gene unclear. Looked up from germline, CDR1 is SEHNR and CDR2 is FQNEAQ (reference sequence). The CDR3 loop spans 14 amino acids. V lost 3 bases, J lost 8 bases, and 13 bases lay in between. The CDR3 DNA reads TGTGCCAGCAGCTTGGCGGTCCCAGCGGGGGAGCTGTTTTTT. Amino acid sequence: CASSLAVPAGELFF.

CDR3 sequence: CASSYPGQWNTEAFF. The CDR3 region has the DNA TGTGCCAGCAGCTACCCGGGACAGTGGAACACTGAAGCTTTCTTT. The genes are TRBV5-4 and TRBJ1-1; the match to TRBD1 covers 7 bases. The V gene end was trimmed by 3 bases and the J gene end by 1 base; junction bases not matched to a gene: 6. CDR1 is SGHNT, CDR2 YYREEE, per germline (reference sequence). The CDR3 consists of 15 residues. Variable domain in full (rest from reference TRBV5-4 and TRBJ1-1): ETGVTQSPTHLIKTRGQQVTLRCSSQSGHNTVSWYQQALGQGPQFIFQYYREEENGRGNFPPRFSGLQFPNYSSELNVNALELDDSALYLCASSYPGQWNTEAFFGQGTRLTVV.

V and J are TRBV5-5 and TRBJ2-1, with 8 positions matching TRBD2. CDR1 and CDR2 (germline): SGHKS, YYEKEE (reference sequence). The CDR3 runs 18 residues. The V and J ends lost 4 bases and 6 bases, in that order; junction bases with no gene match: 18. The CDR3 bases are TGTGCCAGCAGCCGTTACGAACGAATGGGACTAGTTATCAATGAGCAGTTCTTC. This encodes CASSRYERMGLVINEQFF.

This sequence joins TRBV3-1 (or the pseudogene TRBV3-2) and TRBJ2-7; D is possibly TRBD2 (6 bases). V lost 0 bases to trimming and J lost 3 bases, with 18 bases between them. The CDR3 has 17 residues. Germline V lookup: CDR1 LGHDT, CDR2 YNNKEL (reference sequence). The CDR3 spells CASSQDIFRESDYEQYF. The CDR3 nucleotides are TGTGCCAGCAGCCAAGATATTTTTCGGGAGTCGGACTACGAGCAGTACTTC.

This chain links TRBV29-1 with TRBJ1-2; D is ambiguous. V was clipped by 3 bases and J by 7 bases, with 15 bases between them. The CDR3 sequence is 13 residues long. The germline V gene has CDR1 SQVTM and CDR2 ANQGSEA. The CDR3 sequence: CSVESGSTSGYTF. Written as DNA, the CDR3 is TGCAGCGTTGAGAGCGGCAGCACCTCTGGCTACACCTTC.

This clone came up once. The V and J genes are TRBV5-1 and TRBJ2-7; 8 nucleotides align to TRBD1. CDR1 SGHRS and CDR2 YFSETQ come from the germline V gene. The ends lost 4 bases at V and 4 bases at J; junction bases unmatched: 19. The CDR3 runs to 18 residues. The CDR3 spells CASSPRFQGQGPIYEQYF. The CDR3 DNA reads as TGCGCCAGCAGCCCACGTTTTCAAGGACAGGGTCCTATTTACGAGCAGTACTTC.

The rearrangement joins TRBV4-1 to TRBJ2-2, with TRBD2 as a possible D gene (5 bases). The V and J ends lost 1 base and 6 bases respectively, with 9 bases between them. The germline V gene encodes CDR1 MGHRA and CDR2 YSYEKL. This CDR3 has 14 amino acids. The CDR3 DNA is TGCGCCAGCAGCCAAGTGTCGAGGGCCGGGGAGCTGTTTTTT. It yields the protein CASSQVSRAGELFF.

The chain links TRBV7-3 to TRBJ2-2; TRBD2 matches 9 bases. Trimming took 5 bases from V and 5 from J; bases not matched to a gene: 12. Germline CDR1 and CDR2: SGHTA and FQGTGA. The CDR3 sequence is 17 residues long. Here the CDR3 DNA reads TGTGCCAGCAGCCCAAGCAGCAAACTAGCGGGTACCGGGGAGCTGTTTTTT. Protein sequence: CASSPSSKLAGTGELFF.

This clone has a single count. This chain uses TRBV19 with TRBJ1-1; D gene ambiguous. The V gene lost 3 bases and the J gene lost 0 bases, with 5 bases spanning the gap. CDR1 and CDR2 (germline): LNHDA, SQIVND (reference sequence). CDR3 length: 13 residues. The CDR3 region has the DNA TGTGCCAGTAGTATGACTGTGAACACTGAAGCTTTCTTT. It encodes CASSMTVNTEAFF.